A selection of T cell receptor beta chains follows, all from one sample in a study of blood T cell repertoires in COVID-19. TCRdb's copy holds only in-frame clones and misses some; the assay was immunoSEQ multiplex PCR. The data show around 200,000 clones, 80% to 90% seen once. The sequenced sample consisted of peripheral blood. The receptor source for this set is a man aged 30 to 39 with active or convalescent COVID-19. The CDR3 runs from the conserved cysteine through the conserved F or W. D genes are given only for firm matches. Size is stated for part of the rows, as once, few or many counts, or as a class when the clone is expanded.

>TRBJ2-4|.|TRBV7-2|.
CASSLEPAANIQYF
TGTGCCAGCAGCTTAGAGCCAGCGGCAAACATTCAGTACTTC
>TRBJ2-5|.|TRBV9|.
CASSVGQIQETQYF
TGTGCCAGCAGCGTAGGACAGATACAAGAGACCCAGTACTTC
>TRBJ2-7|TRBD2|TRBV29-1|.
CSVEVTSGRSEQYF
TGCAGCGTTGAAGTCACTAGCGGGAGGTCCGAGCAGTACTTC
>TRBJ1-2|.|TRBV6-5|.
CASRRDSNYGYTF
TGTGCCAGCAGGCGGGATAGTAACTATGGCTACACCTTC
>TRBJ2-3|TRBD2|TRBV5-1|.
CASSYLAGGGDTQYF
TGCGCCAGCAGCTACCTAGCGGGGGGGGGCGATACGCAGTATTTT
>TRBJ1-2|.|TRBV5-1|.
CASRGPGTVRAGYTF
TGCGCCAGCAGGGGACCGGGGACTGTTCGGGCTGGCTACACCTTC
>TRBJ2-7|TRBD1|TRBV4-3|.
CASSPGTVYEQYF
TGCGCCAGCAGCCCAGGGACAGTATACGAGCAGTACTTC
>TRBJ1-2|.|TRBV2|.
CASSPIAGAKEGYTF
TGTGCCAGCAGCCCGATCGCAGGGGCGAAGGAAGGCTACACCTTC
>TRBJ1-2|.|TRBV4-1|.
CASSQGPGVKGYTF
TGCGCCAGCAGCCAGGGTCCCGGGGTTAAAGGCTACACCTTC
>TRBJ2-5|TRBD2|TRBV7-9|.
CASSLASGSGETQYF
TGTGCCAGCAGCTTGGCTAGCGGGAGCGGGGAGACCCAGTACTTC
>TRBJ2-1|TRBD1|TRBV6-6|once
CASNLGQGSDEQFF
TGTGCCAGCAACCTAGGACAGGGCTCAGATGAGCAGTTCTTC
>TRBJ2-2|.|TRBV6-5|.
CASTKMSVAGELFF
TGTGCCAGCACCAAAATGTCGGTGGCCGGGGAGCTGTTTTTT
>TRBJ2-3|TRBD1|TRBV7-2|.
CASSLDVAGQGFPGYF
TGTGCCAGCAGCTTAGATGTAGCGGGACAGGGGTTTCCGGGGTATTTT
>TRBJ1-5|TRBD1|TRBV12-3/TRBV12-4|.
CASRDRVDQPQHF
TGTGCCAGCAGAGACAGGGTGGATCAGCCCCAGCATTTT
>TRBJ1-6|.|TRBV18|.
CASSPRERPYNSPLHF
TGTGCCAGCTCACCACGTGAGAGGCCCTATAATTCACCCCTCCACTTT
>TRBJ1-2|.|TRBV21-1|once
CASSKELRTGNNGYTF
TGTGCCAGCAGCAAAGAGCTCCGGACAGGGAATAACGGCTACACCTTC
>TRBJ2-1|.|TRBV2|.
CASTRKAPLGDNEQFF
TGTGCCAGCACAAGAAAGGCCCCGCTAGGCGACAATGAGCAGTTCTTC
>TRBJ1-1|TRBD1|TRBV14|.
CASSQGRGQLKMNTEAFF
TGTGCCAGCAGCCAGGGCCGGGGACAGCTTAAAATGAACACTGAAGCTTTCTTT
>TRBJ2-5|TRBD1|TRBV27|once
CASSPRGHETQYF
TGTGCCAGCAGTCCCAGGGGGCATGAGACCCAGTACTTC
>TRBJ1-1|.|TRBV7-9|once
CASSLSTGSPEAFF
TGTGCCAGCAGCTTATCCACAGGGAGTCCTGAAGCTTTCTTT
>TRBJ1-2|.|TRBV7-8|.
CASSFGGTARGYTF
TGTGCCAGCAGCTTTGGCGGGACGGCCAGGGGCTACACCTTC
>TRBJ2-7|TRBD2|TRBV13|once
CASSLGEAGGPYEQYF
TGTGCCAGCAGCTTAGGCGAAGCGGGAGGGCCCTACGAGCAGTACTTC